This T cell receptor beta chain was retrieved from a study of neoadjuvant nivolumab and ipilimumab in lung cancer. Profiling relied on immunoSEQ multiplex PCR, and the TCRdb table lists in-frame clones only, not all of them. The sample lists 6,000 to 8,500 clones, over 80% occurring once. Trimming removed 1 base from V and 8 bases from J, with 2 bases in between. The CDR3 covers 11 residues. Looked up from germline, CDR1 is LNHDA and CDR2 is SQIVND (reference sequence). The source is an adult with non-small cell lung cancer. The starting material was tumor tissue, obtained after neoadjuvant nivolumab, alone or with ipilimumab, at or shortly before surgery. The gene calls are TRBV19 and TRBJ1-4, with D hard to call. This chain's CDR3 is CASSIAEKLFF. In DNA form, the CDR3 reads TGTGCCAGTAGTATAGCGGAAAAACTGTTTTTT.